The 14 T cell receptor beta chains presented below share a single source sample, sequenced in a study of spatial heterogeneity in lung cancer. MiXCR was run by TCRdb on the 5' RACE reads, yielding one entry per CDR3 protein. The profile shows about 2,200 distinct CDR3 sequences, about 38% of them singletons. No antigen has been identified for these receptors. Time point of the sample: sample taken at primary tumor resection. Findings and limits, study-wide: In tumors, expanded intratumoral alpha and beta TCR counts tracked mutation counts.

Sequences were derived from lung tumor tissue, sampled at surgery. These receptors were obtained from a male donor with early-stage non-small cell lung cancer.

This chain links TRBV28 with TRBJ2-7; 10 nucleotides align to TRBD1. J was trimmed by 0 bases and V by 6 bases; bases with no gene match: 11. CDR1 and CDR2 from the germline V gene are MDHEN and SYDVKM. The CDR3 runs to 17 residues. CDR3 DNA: TGTGCCAGCAGAAAACCGGGACAGGGGCCGAGCTCCTACGAGCAGTACTTC. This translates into CASRKPGQGPSSYEQYF.

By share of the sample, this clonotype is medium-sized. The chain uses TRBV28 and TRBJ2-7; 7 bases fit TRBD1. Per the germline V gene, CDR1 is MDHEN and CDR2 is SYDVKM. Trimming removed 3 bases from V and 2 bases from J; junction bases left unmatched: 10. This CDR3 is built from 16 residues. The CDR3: CASSLSPDRSTYEQYF. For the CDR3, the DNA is TGTGCCAGCAGTTTGTCCCCGGACAGGTCCACCTACGAGCAGTACTTC.

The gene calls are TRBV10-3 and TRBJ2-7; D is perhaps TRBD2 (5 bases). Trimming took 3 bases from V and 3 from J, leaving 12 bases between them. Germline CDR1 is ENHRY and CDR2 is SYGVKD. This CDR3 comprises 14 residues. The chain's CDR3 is CAISDGKKYYEQYF. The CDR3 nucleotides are TGTGCCATCAGTGACGGGAAGAAATACTACGAGCAGTACTTC.

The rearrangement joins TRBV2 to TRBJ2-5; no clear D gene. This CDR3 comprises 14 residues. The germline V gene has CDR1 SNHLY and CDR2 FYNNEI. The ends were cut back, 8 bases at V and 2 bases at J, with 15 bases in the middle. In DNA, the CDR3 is TGTGCCAGCTCCTTAGGTACTCCACAAGAGACCCAGTACTTC. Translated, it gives CASSLGTPQETQYF.

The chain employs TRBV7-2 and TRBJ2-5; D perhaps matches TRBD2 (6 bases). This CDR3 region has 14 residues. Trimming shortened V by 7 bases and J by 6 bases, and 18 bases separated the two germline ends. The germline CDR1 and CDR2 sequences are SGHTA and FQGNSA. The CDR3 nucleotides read TGTGCCAGCACCCCATCTGGGGAGGTGAAGACCCAGTACTTC. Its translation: CASTPSGEVKTQYF.

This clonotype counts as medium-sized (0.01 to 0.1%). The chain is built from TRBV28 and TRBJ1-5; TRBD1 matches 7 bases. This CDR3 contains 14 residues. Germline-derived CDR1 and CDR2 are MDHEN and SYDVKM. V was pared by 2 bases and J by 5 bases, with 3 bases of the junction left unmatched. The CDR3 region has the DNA TGTGCCAGCAGTTTAAGGACAGGACATCAGCCCCAGCATTTT. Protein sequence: CASSLRTGHQPQHF.

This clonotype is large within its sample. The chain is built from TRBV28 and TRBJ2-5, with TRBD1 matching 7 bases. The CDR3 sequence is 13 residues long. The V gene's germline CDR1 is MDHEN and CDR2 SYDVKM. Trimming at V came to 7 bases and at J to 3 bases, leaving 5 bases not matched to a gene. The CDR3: CASKLQGEETQYF. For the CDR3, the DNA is TGTGCCAGCAAACTCCAGGGGGAAGAGACCCAGTACTTC.

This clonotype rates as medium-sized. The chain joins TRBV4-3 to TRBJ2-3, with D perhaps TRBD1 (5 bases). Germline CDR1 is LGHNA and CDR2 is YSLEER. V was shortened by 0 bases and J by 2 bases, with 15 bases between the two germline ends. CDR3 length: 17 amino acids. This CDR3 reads CASSQDPGQGPTDTQYF. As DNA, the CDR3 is TGCGCCAGCAGCCAAGATCCCGGCCAGGGCCCCACAGATACGCAGTATTTT.

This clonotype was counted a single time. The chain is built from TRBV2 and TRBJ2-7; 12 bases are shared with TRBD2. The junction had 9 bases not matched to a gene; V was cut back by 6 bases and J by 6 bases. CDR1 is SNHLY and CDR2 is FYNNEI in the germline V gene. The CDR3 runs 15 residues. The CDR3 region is CASRALAGGPGEQYF. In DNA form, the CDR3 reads TGTGCCAGCAGAGCTCTAGCGGGAGGGCCGGGCGAGCAGTACTTC.

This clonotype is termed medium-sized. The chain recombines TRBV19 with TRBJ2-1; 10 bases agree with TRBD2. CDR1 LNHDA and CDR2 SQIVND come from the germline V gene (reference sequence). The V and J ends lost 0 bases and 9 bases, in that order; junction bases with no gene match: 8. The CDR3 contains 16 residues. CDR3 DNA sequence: TGTGCCAGTAGTATAGATTCTAGCGGGAGCGCCACTGAGCAGTTCTTC. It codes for CASSIDSSGSATEQFF.

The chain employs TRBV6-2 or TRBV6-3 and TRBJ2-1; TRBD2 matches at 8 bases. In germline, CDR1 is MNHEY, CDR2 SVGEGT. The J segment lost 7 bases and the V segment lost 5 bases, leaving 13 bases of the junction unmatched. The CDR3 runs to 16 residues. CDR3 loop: CASSPHRGGLGNEQFF. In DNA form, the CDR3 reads TGTGCCAGCAGTCCCCACCGGGGGGGACTGGGGAATGAGCAGTTCTTC.

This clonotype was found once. The CDR3 spells CASSPGGTSGRKTYEQYF. CDR3 DNA: TGTGCCAGCAGCCCGGGAGGGACTAGCGGGAGGAAAACCTACGAGCAGTACTTC. This chain joins TRBV14 and TRBJ2-7; 15 bases align to TRBD2. Losses at the gene ends were 4 bases for V and 2 bases for J; bases not matched to a gene: 9. The germline V gene has CDR1 SGHDN and CDR2 FVKESK. The CDR3 sequence is 18 residues long.

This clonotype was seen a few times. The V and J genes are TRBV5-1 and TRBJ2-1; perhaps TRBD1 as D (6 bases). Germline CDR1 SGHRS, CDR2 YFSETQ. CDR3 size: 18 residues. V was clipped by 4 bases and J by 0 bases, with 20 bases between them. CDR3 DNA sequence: TGCGCCAGCAGCCCTTATACAGGGAGCCTTAGCTCCTACAATGAGCAGTTCTTC. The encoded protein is CASSPYTGSLSSYNEQFF.

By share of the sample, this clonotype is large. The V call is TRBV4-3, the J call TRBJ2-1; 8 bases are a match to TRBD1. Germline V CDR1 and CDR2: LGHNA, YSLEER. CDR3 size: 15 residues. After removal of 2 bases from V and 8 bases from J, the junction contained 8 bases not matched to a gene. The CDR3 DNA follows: TGCGCCAGCAGCCAACGGGCCAGGGGGCAGGATGAGCAGTTCTTC. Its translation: CASSQRARGQDEQFF.